Detailed here is one T cell receptor beta chain. Its antigen is unidentified. The data derive from a study of cytomegalovirus exposure and HLA in healthy donors. Whole-study results and caveats: Prior analysis indicated that the majority of TCR beta V segments exhibited productivity approximately 90% or approximately 30% of the time. Confirmation in vitro established that three CMV-associated chains were specific for CMV antigens.

Primers: 60 Vbeta forward and 13 Jbeta reverse. Assay: immunoSEQ multiplex PCR; the TCRdb copy retains only in-frame clones and omits some. In the table there are under 200,000 clones, about 76% of which are singletons. This CDR3 contains 17 residues. Germline values: CDR1 SGHAT, CDR2 FQNNGV. Trimming removed 4 bases from V and 7 bases from J; junction bases left unmatched: 11. This receptor was obtained from a woman aged 40 to 50 in good health and CMV-seropositive. Material: PBMCs. This chain joins TRBV11-2 and TRBJ2-1; the match to TRBD2 covers 12 bases. The CDR3 loop is CASSSTRTSGTGNEQFF. CDR3 nucleotide sequence: TGTGCCAGCAGCTCGACCCGGACTAGCGGGACAGGAAATGAGCAGTTCTTC. The whole variable domain, remainder taken from reference TRBV11-2 and TRBJ2-1, is EAGVAQSPRYKIIEKRQSVAFWCNPISGHATLYWYQQILGQGPKLLIQFQNNGVVDDSQLPKDRFSAERLKGVDSTLKIQPAKLEDSAVYLCASSSTRTSGTGNEQFFGPGTRLTVL.